This T cell receptor beta chain was captured in a study of shared clonotypes between healthy human individuals (dated by TCRdb to the early 2020s). For the wider study: The cohort comprised a couple of women and a few men aged 18 to 49 years. Different laboratories and diverse techniques were used to prepare libraries and sequence TCR repertoires, to increase sequencing depth and limit assay-specific biases. The study deeply sequenced blood TCR repertoires of about 5 healthy adults to estimate repertoire size and the extent of clonotype sharing between individuals. Leukapheresis yielded between about 0.9 and 8.9 billion PBMCs per donor. General study outcomes and caveats: Pairwise subsampling indicated that sequencing depth was expected to affect the degree of clonotype sharing among donors. Sampling was restricted to blood, and TCR repertoires in tissue are likely to differ from TCR repertoires in blood. The genetic and exposure-history diversity represented was limited by the small number of donors.

Trimming removed 5 bases from V and 2 bases from J, leaving 14 bases between the germline ends. The CDR3, cysteine through phenylalanine, is 15 amino acids long. Only the CDR3 portion is preserved as DNA: 45 bases, with reading frame beginning at the first base. Taken from the germline V gene, the CDR1 and CDR2 loops are SGDLS and YYNGEE. As to this clone: The antigen it recognizes is unknown. The record has no base qualities; no much larger clone is one base away.

TCR CDR3 regions were amplified from genomic DNA by multiplex PCR using the deep immunoSEQ assay. Extracted genomic DNA from each cell subset was spread evenly across all wells of several immunoSEQ 96-well plates, with each plate serving as a replicate. For unsorted PBMC, each replicate PCR was loaded with roughly 270 ng genomic DNA, equivalent to 25,000 to 35,000 T cell genomes. Ten immunoSEQ deep assay plates were used to sequence unsorted PBMC genomic DNA. Purified libraries were measured with a Qubit 3.0 fluorometer, size-checked on a Bioanalyzer 2100, and measured again with the KAPA Library Quantification kit. Every immunoSEQ 96-well plate was sequenced on a separate single-read 150-cycle Illumina NextSeq 550 flow cell. Under the source paper's analysis protocol: Because only junctional sequences without quality scores were contained in the immunoSEQ output, filtering matching that applied to full-length reads could not be performed. To assign V/J genes and CDR3, sequences were annotated using PyIR, a Python wrapper for IgBLAST v1.9, with IMGT germline references. Reads were filtered out if the reads had weak V/J assignments (E-value above 1e-6), no CDR3, stop codons, out-of-frame junctions, or ambiguous translated residues. V3J clonotypes were defined as sequences sharing the same inferred V gene, J gene, and CDR3 amino acid sequence. To compute the percentage overlap between repertoires, the number of shared unique clonotypes was divided by the size of the smaller repertoire. RTK rarefaction, the Chao1 estimator, and Recon v2.1 estimates of unobserved clonotypes were used to assess repertoire richness. TCRdb provides this immuneACCESS table in a form limited to in-frame rearrangements. Some clones are lacking; in checked studies, under half of them reflect an unresolved V gene, and why the rest are absent is not known. For V, J and clone size, that table is used; D and trimming come from the DNA. The sample has hundreds of thousands of clones on record, 79% of them singletons. The ten largest clones capture 13% of the sample.

Healthy HIV-negative adults with no recently reported acute infections or vaccinations were included as donors. Only Caucasian adults living in Nashville, Tennessee, USA were represented among the donors. For unsorted samples, roughly 91 million PBMCs were counted, and genomic DNA was extracted using the QIAamp DNA Blood Mini kit. Blood was collected by leukapheresis, and PBMCs were isolated by Ficoll-Histopaque density gradient centrifugation and then cryopreserved in liquid nitrogen vapor phase. This receptor was obtained from a woman aged 40 to 49 in good health. Some clones in this sample may be carry-over from other donors' samples. Sequenced input: PBMCs. The rearranged chain carries TRBV9 and TRBJ1-3, with a weak D call of TRBD1 (5 bases match). The CDR3 protein sequence reads: CASSPRMGAGNTIYF. The DNA sequence is as follows: TGTGCCAGCAGTCCCCGGATGGGGGCTGGAAACACCATATATTTT.